This T cell receptor (beta chain) emerged from a study of blood T cell repertoires in COVID-19. About the study: Spain, Italy and the United States supplied samples that represented acute and convalescent COVID-19. T cells, B-cell-depleted T cells, or PBMCs supplied cDNA or gDNA.

Sequencing used immunoSEQ multiplex PCR; TCRdb keeps in-frame clones, though not all of them. Counted here are 250,000 to 300,000 clones, about 88% occurring once; the ten biggest clones make up approximately 4%. This clone was recorded a few times. The CDR3 runs 18 residues. V gave up 1 base and J gave up 5 bases; unmatched junction bases: 9. The germline CDR1 and CDR2 sequences are SGHRS and YFSETQ. Sequenced material: peripheral blood. The TCR comes from a man between 18 and 29 years old with active or convalescent COVID-19. The chain joins TRBV5-1 to TRBJ1-6; 10 nucleotides align to TRBD1. This CDR3 is CASSLSDRGLGDNSPLHF. CDR3 nucleotides: TGCGCCAGCAGCTTGAGTGACAGGGGGCTTGGTGATAATTCACCCCTCCACTTT.